The clone carrying this TCR beta chain was detected only once. The target antigen is unknown. Sample-barcoded 5' priming and a J-beta primer mix drove a second PCR of about 7 to 11 cycles. Each of the cDNA molecules was tagged by a template-switch adaptor with 12 random nucleotides. TCRdb itself ran the 5' RACE reads through MiXCR, one entry per CDR3 protein. The table has about 930,000 distinct CDR3 sequences, about 29% seen once. The entry originates in a study of blood T cells in healthy people across ages. Findings of the study overall: Older age went with lower TCR beta diversity per million T cells, in a roughly linear way.

The CDR3 spans 14 residues. The germline V gene has CDR1 GTSNPN and CDR2 SVGIG (reference sequence). V shed 7 bases and J 0 bases; nucleotides not matched to a gene: 8. Donor samples were obtained from healthy Caucasian individuals from Russia, aged 6 to 90. These data were likewise used in another study, on T cells of mothers and their children.

The chain couples TRBV30 to TRBJ2-7, with TRBD2 matching over 8 bases. The sample consisted of blood. The source of this sequence is a woman aged 40-49 years in good health. CDR3 sequence: CASTQRGSSYEQYF. DNA of the CDR3: TGTGCCTCCACTCAGCGGGGGAGCTCCTACGAGCAGTACTTC. The entire variable domain, with the rest obtained from reference TRBV30 and TRBJ2-7, is as follows: SQTIHQWPATLVQPVGSPLSLECTVEGTSNPNLYWYRQAAGRGLQLLFYSVGIGQISSEVPQNLSASRPQDRQFILSSKKLLLSDSGFYLCASTQRGSSYEQYFGPGTRLTVT.